The 15 T cell receptor beta chains presented below share a single source sample, sequenced in a study of CD8 T cells in ankylosing spondylitis. TCRdb called the 5' RACE reads again in MiXCR, with one record for every CDR3 protein. The top ten clones hold about 3.7% of a sample with 300,000 to 350,000 distinct CDR3 sequences, around 20% of them seen once. Source material: blood, either unsorted or a sorted T cell fraction (not recorded which). These receptors came from a female donor with ankylosing spondylitis or in good health (not recorded which).

This clonotype appeared a few times. The chain joins TRBV7-2 to TRBJ1-6; maybe TRBD1 (5 bases). Trimming stripped 5 bases from V and 7 bases from J, with 15 bases between. This CDR3 has 15 residues. Looked up from germline, CDR1 is SGHTA and CDR2 is FQGNSA. In nucleotides, the CDR3 is TGTGCCAGCAGCCCTAGCGGGGGAAGAAATTCACCCCTCCACTTT. Translated, it gives CASSPSGGRNSPLHF.

The chain couples TRBV10-3 to TRBJ2-7; D unclear. V gave up 5 bases and J gave up 3 bases, with 8 bases separating them. Germline V gene data show CDR1 as ENHRY and CDR2 as SYGVKD. The CDR3 consists of 12 residues. The DNA of the CDR3 is TGTGCCATCAGTCACGACCGCTACGAGCAGTACTTC. Its translation is CAISHDRYEQYF.

In its sample, this clonotype was seen a few times. The chain couples TRBV20-1 to TRBJ2-1; 10 nucleotides align to TRBD2. V lost 6 bases and J lost 0; bases outside the gene matches: 14. The length of the CDR3 is 18 residues. Germline V gene sequence: CDR1 DFQATT, CDR2 SNEGSKA (reference sequence). The CDR3 protein is CSAPLGTSGTHSYNEQFF. CDR3 sequence (DNA): TGCAGTGCGCCATTAGGAACTAGCGGGACGCACTCCTACAATGAGCAGTTCTTC.

In this sample, this clonotype turned up many times. The rearrangement uses TRBV12-3 or TRBV12-4 and TRBJ1-2; D is perhaps TRBD1 (6 bases). The CDR3 covers 13 residues. Deletions cut 2 bases from V and 8 bases from J, with 12 bases between. In DNA form, the CDR3 reads TGTGCCAGCAGTTTAACAGGGCGAAGGGGCTACACCTTC. It encodes CASSLTGRRGYTF.

In this sample, this clonotype turned up a few times. The chain uses TRBV9 and TRBJ2-3; D is undetermined. The CDR3 extends over 15 amino acids. V gave up 0 bases and J gave up 1 base, with 9 bases separating them. CDR1 is SGDLS and CDR2 is YYNGEE in the germline V gene. CDR3 in DNA: TGTGCCAGCAGCGTAGATTCCGAGGGCACAGATACGCAGTATTTT. Translating gives CASSVDSEGTDTQYF.

CDR3 in amino acids: CASSIGTGYEKLFF. Here the CDR3 DNA reads TGTGCCAGCAGCATCGGGACAGGGTATGAAAAACTGTTTTTT. The chain combines TRBV7-2 with TRBJ1-4; 9 bases agree with TRBD1. V shed 5 bases, J shed 6 bases, and the junction held 4 bases outside the gene matches. Per germline, CDR1 SGHTA and CDR2 FQGNSA. CDR3 length: 14 amino acids. Full variable domain (missing parts from reference TRBV7-2 and TRBJ1-4): GAGVSQSPSNKVTEKGKDVELRCDPISGHTALYWYRQSLGQGLEFLIYFQGNSAPDKSGLPSDRFSAERTGGSVSTLTIQRTQQEDSAVYLCASSIGTGYEKLFFGSGTQLSVL.

V gene TRBV12-3 or TRBV12-4 combines with J gene TRBJ2-2; 8 bases are a match to TRBD1. V shed 1 base and J 1 base; nucleotides not matched to a gene: 11. The CDR3 sequence is 19 residues long. CDR3 DNA: TGTGCCAGCAGTTTAGGGCTGGGACAGGCGATTTTGAACACCGGGGAGCTGTTTTTT. Protein product: CASSLGLGQAILNTGELFF.

This clonotype has just a few counts. This rearrangement joins TRBV20-1 to TRBJ2-5; unclear D gene. The CDR3 runs to 14 residues. Germline V CDR1 and CDR2: DFQATT, SNEGSKA (reference sequence). V gave up 1 base and J gave up 5 bases, with 14 bases separating them. The CDR3 loop is CSARASSELETQYF. The DNA of the CDR3 is TGCAGTGCTAGAGCTAGTTCGGAATTGGAGACCCAGTACTTC.

The rearrangement links TRBV7-6 to TRBJ2-5; 11 nucleotides agree with TRBD2. Germline CDR1 is SGHVS and CDR2 is FNYEAQ. V trimming: 5 bases; J trimming: 4 bases; junction bases outside the gene matches: 6. The CDR3 is made up of 15 amino acids. The CDR3 reads CASSRPLAGVETQYF. The CDR3 coding sequence is TGTGCCAGCAGCCGCCCACTAGCGGGAGTAGAGACCCAGTACTTC.

The CDR3 spells CASSAIAGGHSDEQFF. The CDR3 bases are TGTGCCAGCAGTGCCATTGCGGGAGGTCACTCTGATGAGCAGTTCTTC. This rearrangement joins TRBV12-3 or TRBV12-4 to TRBJ2-1, with TRBD2 identical over 8 bases. The J segment lost 8 bases and the V segment lost 5 bases, leaving 14 bases of the junction unmatched. The CDR3 runs 16 residues.

This clonotype turned up a few times. The chain uses TRBV6-5 and TRBJ2-1; D possibly corresponds to TRBD2 (5 bases). Deletions cut 0 bases from V and 6 bases from J, with 9 bases between. CDR3 size: 14 residues. Germline assignment: CDR1 MNHEY and CDR2 SVGAGI. DNA for the CDR3: TGTGCCAGCAGTTACTCATGGGGAGTCAATGAGCAGTTCTTC. Its protein product is CASSYSWGVNEQFF.

The rearrangement links TRBV11-1 to TRBJ1-1, with D tentatively TRBD1 (5 bases). The CDR3 has 14 residues. V lost 3 bases, J lost 4 bases, and 12 bases lay in between. The germline V gene encodes CDR1 SGHAT and CDR2 FQDESV (reference sequence). CDR3 loop: CASSFDGTGTEAFF. CDR3 coding DNA: TGTGCCAGCAGCTTCGACGGGACGGGCACTGAAGCTTTCTTT.

This clonotype has a handful of counts. This sequence joins TRBV4-3 and TRBJ2-3; D is uncertain. The germline gives CDR1 LGHNA, CDR2 YSLEER. This CDR3 has 15 residues. Deletions cut 0 bases from V and 4 bases from J, with 11 bases between. The CDR3 DNA sequence: TGCGCCAGCAGCCAAGATCTGACCCACTCAGATACGCAGTATTTT. This translates into CASSQDLTHSDTQYF.

This clonotype was picked up a small number of times. V is TRBV2 and J is TRBJ2-7; 8 positions agree with TRBD2. CDR1 and CDR2 (germline): SNHLY, FYNNEI. The CDR3 is 14 residues long. Trimming removed 7 bases from V and 2 bases from J; junction bases left unmatched: 7. This chain's CDR3 is CASTRAGGAYEQYF. The CDR3 coding sequence is TGTGCCAGCACGCGCGCGGGAGGCGCCTACGAGCAGTACTTC. Drawing the rest from reference TRBV2 and TRBJ2-7, the complete variable domain is EPEVTQTPSHQVTQMGQEVILRCVPISNHLYFYWYRQILGQKVEFLVSFYNNEISEKSEIFDDQFSVERPDGSNFTLKIRSTKLEDSAMYFCASTRAGGAYEQYFGPGTRLTVT.

This clonotype has a handful of counts. The CDR3, as DNA: TGCGCCAGCAGCCAAGAGACTAGGACTAGCGGGACCAGGAATGAGCAGTTCTTC. Protein sequence: CASSQETRTSGTRNEQFF. This chain links TRBV4-3 with TRBJ2-1; 12 nucleotides line up with TRBD2. After removal of 0 bases from V and 7 bases from J, the junction contained 10 bases not matched to a gene. CDR3 size: 18 residues. Germline CDR1 and CDR2: LGHNA and YSLEER.